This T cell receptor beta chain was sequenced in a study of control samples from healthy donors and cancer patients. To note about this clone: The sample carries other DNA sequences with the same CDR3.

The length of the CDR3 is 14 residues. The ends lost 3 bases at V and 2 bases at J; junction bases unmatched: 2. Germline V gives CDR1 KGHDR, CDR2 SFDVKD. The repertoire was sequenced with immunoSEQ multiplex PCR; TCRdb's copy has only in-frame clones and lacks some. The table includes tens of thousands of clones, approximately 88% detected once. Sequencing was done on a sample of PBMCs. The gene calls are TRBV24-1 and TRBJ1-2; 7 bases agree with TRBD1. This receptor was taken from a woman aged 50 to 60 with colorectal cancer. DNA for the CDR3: TGTGCCACCAGTGATCAGACAGGGAACTATGGCTACACCTTC. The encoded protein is CATSDQTGNYGYTF.